This T cell receptor (beta chain) is drawn from a study of graft-versus-host responses after intestinal transplantation. This clone was seen more than once but under ten times. Antigen specificity is unknown. Germline V gives CDR1 MNHEY, CDR2 SVGAGI. V dropped 5 bases and J dropped 5 bases, with 10 bases sitting between them. This CDR3 has 13 residues. Only in-frame clones appear in the TCRdb table, and some are missing; sequencing was by immunoSEQ multiplex PCR. This sample has about 99,000 clones, with over 75% found just once. Sequences were derived from unstimulated CD4+ T cells sorted from spleen or lymph node cells, sampled before intestinal transplant. The TCR comes from a human donor who received an intestinal transplant. The chain has TRBV6-5 and TRBJ1-5, with D hard to call. The CDR3, as DNA: TGTGCCAGCAGTCCTAGGCCCGATCAGCCCCAGCATTTT. Translated: CASSPRPDQPQHF.